What follows describes a single TCR beta chain. Its antigen is undetermined. Treatment noted: about 20 received Ad26.COV2.S at low or high dose, single or two shots; several received placebo; per-sample allocation not given. Sampling was done on day 63 after the first vaccine or placebo injection. Adults aged 18-55 years in Boston included the donor. The protocol was immunoSEQ multiplex PCR, while the TCRdb copy is restricted to in-frame clones and leaves out a portion. The sample lists 400,000 or so clones, less than 90% occurring once. This sample is part of a study of Ad26.COV2.S vaccination and SARS-CoV-2 variants. As for the study in general: Ad26.COV2.S given intramuscularly, once or twice 56 days apart.

Trimming left V 5 bases short and J 0 bases short, with 11 bases between. The CDR3 length is 15 residues. From germline, CDR1 is SSHAT and CDR2 FNYEAQ (reference sequence). Broader study findings: It is possible that the TCR breadth and depth analyses underestimated the total T cell responses.

The sequence derives from a person between 18 and 59 years old who received the Ad26.COV2.S COVID-19 vaccine or a placebo. The source was peripheral blood, collected in a trial of Ad26.COV2.S vaccine versus placebo. This chain joins TRBV7-7 and TRBJ1-3; unclear D gene. Here the CDR3 DNA reads TGTGCCAGCAGCCCCTCAACAGCCTCTGGAAACACCATATATTTT. Its protein is CASSPSTASGNTIYF.